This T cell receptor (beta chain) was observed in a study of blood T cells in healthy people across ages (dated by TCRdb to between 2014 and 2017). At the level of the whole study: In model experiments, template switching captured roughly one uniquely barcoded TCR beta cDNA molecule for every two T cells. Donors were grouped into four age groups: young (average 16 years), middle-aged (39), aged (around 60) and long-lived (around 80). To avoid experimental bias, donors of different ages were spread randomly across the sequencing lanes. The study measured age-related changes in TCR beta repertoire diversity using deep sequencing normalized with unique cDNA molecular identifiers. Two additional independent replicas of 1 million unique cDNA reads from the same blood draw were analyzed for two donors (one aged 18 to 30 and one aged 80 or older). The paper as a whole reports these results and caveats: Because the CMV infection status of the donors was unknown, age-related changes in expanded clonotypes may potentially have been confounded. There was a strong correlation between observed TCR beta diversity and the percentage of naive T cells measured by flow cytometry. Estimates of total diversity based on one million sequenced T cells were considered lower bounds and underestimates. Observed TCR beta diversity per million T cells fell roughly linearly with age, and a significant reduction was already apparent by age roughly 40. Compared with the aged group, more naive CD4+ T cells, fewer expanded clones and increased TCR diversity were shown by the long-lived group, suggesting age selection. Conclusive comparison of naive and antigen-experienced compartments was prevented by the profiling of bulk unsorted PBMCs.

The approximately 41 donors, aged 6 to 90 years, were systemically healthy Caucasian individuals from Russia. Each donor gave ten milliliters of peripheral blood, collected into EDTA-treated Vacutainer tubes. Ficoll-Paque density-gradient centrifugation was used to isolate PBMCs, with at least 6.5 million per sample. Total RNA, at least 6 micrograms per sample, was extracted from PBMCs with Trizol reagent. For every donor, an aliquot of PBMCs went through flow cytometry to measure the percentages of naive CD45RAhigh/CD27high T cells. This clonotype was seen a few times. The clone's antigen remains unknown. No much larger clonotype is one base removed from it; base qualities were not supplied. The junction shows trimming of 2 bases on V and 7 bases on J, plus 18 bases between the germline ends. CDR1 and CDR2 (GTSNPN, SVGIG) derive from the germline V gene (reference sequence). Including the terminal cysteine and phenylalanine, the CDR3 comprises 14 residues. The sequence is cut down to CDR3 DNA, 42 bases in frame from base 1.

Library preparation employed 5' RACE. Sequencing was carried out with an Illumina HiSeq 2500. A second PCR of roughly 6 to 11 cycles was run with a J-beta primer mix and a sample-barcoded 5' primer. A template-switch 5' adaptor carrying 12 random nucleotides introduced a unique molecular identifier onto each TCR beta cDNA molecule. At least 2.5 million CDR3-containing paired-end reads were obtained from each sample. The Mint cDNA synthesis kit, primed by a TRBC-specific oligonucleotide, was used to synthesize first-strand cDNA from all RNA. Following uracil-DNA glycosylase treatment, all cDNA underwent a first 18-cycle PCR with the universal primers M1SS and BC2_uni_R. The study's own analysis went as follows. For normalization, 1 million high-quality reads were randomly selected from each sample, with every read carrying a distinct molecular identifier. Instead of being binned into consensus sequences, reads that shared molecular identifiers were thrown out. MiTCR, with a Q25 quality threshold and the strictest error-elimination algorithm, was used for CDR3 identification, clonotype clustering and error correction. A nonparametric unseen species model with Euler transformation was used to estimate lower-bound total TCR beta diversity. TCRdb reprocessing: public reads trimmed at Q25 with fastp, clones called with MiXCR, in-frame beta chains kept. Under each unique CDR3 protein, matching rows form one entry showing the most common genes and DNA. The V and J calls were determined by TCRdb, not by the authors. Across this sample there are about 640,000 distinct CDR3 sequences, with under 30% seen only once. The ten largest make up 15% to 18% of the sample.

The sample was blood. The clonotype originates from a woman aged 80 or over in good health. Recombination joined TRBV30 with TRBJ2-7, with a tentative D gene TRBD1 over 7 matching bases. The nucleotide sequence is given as TGTGCCTGGAGTCAAGCTCAGGGGGGTTGGGAGCAGTACTTC. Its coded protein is CAWSQAQGGWEQYF.